This TCR beta chain emerged from a study of blood T cells in healthy people across ages. For the second PCR, which ran for about 6 to 12 cycles, a sample-barcoded 5' primer and a J-beta primer mix were used. Each sample provided no less than 2.5 million CDR3-containing paired-end reads. MiXCR was run by TCRdb on the 5' RACE reads, yielding one entry per CDR3 protein. The sample carries hundreds of thousands of distinct CDR3 sequences, 24% recorded once. Points on this clonotype: Its antigen is not known.

Germline CDR1 reads MNHNS; CDR2 reads SASEGT. CDR3 length: 16 amino acids. V was clipped by 9 bases and J by 5 bases; unmatched bases: 16. Study outcomes and limitations: Donors of long life had a larger count of naive CD4+ cells and greater diversity than aged donors. Expanded clonotype shifts may have been confounded, as the donors had an unknown CMV status.

These data also formed part of another study, on T cells of mothers and their children. According to that study: Overlap measured in related mother-child pairs was slightly, non-significantly higher than in unrelated pairs.

The sample comprised blood. The clonotype originates from a boy younger than 18 in good health. The chain is built from TRBV6-1 and TRBJ1-1; TRBD1 matches 9 bases. The CDR3 loop is CARDYRGRHEGTEAFF. The CDR3 coding sequence is TGTGCCAGGGATTACAGGGGGCGCCACGAGGGAACTGAAGCTTTCTTT.